A selection of T cell receptor beta chains follows, all from one sample in a study of blood T cell repertoires in COVID-19. Using immunoSEQ multiplex PCR, the repertoire was profiled, and TCRdb retains in-frame clones only, with some absent. The table includes about 93,000 clones, around four fifths detected once. The sequencing input was peripheral blood. Receptor source: a human donor in a cohort sampled during active COVID-19. Both conserved end residues are part of each CDR3. Each record gives: CDR3 DNA, CDR3 protein, V gene, J gene, D gene, clone size, CDR3 length. The D gene is left open where the match is weak. Clone size appears in some rows only: once, few, many, or a class for an expanded clone.

cdr3_nt: TGTGCCAGTAGTAGGAGGGCCGGGACCCGGGGCACAGATACGCAGTATTTT; cdr3_aa: CASSRRAGTRGTDTQYF; v_call: TRBV19; j_call: TRBJ2-3; d_call: NA; clone_size: NA; cdr3_length: 17
cdr3_nt: TGCGCCAGCAGCCCCGAAGGGGGTCAGCCCCAGCATTTT; cdr3_aa: CASSPEGGQPQHF; v_call: TRBV5-1; j_call: TRBJ1-5; d_call: NA; clone_size: few; cdr3_length: 13
cdr3_nt: TGTGCCAGCACCCGGGCGCGGGACCTACCCCACGAGCAGTACTTC; cdr3_aa: CASTRARDLPHEQYF; v_call: TRBV6-5; j_call: TRBJ2-7; d_call: NA; clone_size: NA; cdr3_length: 15
cdr3_nt: TGTGCCAGCAGCTTCTACCAGGGGAACTCTGGGGCCAACGTCCTGACTTTC; cdr3_aa: CASSFYQGNSGANVLTF; v_call: TRBV5-6; j_call: TRBJ2-6; d_call: NA; clone_size: NA; cdr3_length: 17
cdr3_nt: TGTGCCAGCAGTTTGTCGCCCCAGCGGGGGGTTGCCTACAATGAGCAGTTCTTC; cdr3_aa: CASSLSPQRGVAYNEQFF; v_call: TRBV28; j_call: TRBJ2-1; d_call: TRBD2; clone_size: NA; cdr3_length: 18
cdr3_nt: TGTGCCAGCAGCTCAATTAAGTCTAGCGGGAGTGACAATGAGCAGTTCTTC; cdr3_aa: CASSSIKSSGSDNEQFF; v_call: TRBV7-9; j_call: TRBJ2-1; d_call: TRBD2; clone_size: once; cdr3_length: 17
cdr3_nt: TGTGCCAGCAGCTCGGGACTCCCATCTCCCTCAAACAATGAGCAGTTCTTC; cdr3_aa: CASSSGLPSPSNNEQFF; v_call: TRBV5-4; j_call: TRBJ2-1; d_call: NA; clone_size: NA; cdr3_length: 17
cdr3_nt: TGTGCCAGCAGTTATGACAGGGGTTTGTATTCACCCCTCCACTTT; cdr3_aa: CASSYDRGLYSPLHF; v_call: TRBV5-6; j_call: TRBJ1-6; d_call: TRBD1; clone_size: NA; cdr3_length: 15
cdr3_nt: TGCGCCAGCAGCTTATCCCCCGCTAGCGGACAAGAGACCCAGTACTTC; cdr3_aa: CASSLSPASGQETQYF; v_call: TRBV5-1; j_call: TRBJ2-5; d_call: TRBD2; clone_size: few; cdr3_length: 16
cdr3_nt: TGTGCCAGCAGACTAGCGGGGACCAGTGCTACGCAGTATTTT; cdr3_aa: CASRLAGTSATQYF; v_call: TRBV6-5; j_call: TRBJ2-3; d_call: TRBD2; clone_size: NA; cdr3_length: 14
cdr3_nt: TGTGCCAGCAGTTCGCGAGAGGGATCGAGGCCCCAGCATTTT; cdr3_aa: CASSSREGSRPQHF; v_call: TRBV5-6; j_call: TRBJ1-5; d_call: NA; clone_size: NA; cdr3_length: 14
cdr3_nt: TGTGCCTGGAGTGCGCCTTACGGTCAGCCCCAGCATTTT; cdr3_aa: CAWSAPYGQPQHF; v_call: TRBV30; j_call: TRBJ1-5; d_call: NA; clone_size: NA; cdr3_length: 13
cdr3_nt: TGTGCCAGCAGCCAGGGAGGAGTGGAATCACCCCTCCACTTT; cdr3_aa: CASSQGGVESPLHF; v_call: TRBV3-1/TRBV3-2; j_call: TRBJ1-6; d_call: NA; clone_size: NA; cdr3_length: 14
cdr3_nt: TGTGCCAGCAGCCAGTCCGAGAATCAGCCCCAGCATTTT; cdr3_aa: CASSQSENQPQHF; v_call: TRBV14; j_call: TRBJ1-5; d_call: NA; clone_size: NA; cdr3_length: 13
cdr3_nt: TGTGCCAGCAGCTTAGACCCGACAGCTCAAGTTACGCAGTATTTT; cdr3_aa: CASSLDPTAQVTQYF; v_call: TRBV11-2; j_call: TRBJ2-3; d_call: NA; clone_size: NA; cdr3_length: 15
cdr3_nt: TGCAGTGCCCCGGGGGGATTGGGAGCTTTCTTT; cdr3_aa: CSAPGGLGAFF; v_call: TRBV20-1; j_call: TRBJ1-1; d_call: NA; clone_size: NA; cdr3_length: 11
cdr3_nt: TGTGCCACCGCGACAGGGGCCCAAGAGACCCAGTACTTC; cdr3_aa: CATATGAQETQYF; v_call: TRBV24-1; j_call: TRBJ2-5; d_call: TRBD1; clone_size: NA; cdr3_length: 13
cdr3_nt: TGTGCCAGCAGTGAAAGCCTAGCGGGGCGGTACGAGCAGTACTTC; cdr3_aa: CASSESLAGRYEQYF; v_call: TRBV25-1; j_call: TRBJ2-7; d_call: TRBD2; clone_size: NA; cdr3_length: 15
cdr3_nt: TGTGCCAGCACCAGGGGAACGCTCACAGATACGCAGTATTTT; cdr3_aa: CASTRGTLTDTQYF; v_call: TRBV28; j_call: TRBJ2-3; d_call: NA; clone_size: NA; cdr3_length: 14
cdr3_nt: TGTGCCAGCAGCTTCGGACTCGGGACAGGGCCCTACGAGCAGTACTTC; cdr3_aa: CASSFGLGTGPYEQYF; v_call: TRBV7-2; j_call: TRBJ2-7; d_call: TRBD1; clone_size: NA; cdr3_length: 16
cdr3_nt: TGTGCCAGCAGCGTAGCTGGACAATTGCGGAACACCATATATTTT; cdr3_aa: CASSVAGQLRNTIYF; v_call: TRBV9; j_call: TRBJ1-3; d_call: NA; clone_size: NA; cdr3_length: 15
cdr3_nt: TGTGCCAGCAGTTTAGACAGGGACTATGGCTACACCTTC; cdr3_aa: CASSLDRDYGYTF; v_call: TRBV28; j_call: TRBJ1-2; d_call: TRBD1; clone_size: once; cdr3_length: 13
cdr3_nt: TGTGCCAGCAGCGCCGGACAGGGGGCGACTTGGGGTAATTCACCCCTCCACTTT; cdr3_aa: CASSAGQGATWGNSPLHF; v_call: TRBV9; j_call: TRBJ1-6; d_call: TRBD1; clone_size: NA; cdr3_length: 18